A single sample is the source of the 10 T cell receptor beta chains below, sequenced in a study of T cell repertoires in cytomegalovirus infection. These receptors are not linked to any known antigen. TCRdb reprocessed the reads via MiXCR and lists one record per CDR3 protein. Found here are tens of thousands of distinct CDR3 sequences, roughly a third of them singletons; the top ten hold around three quarters. The material sequenced was PBMCs, sequenced either directly or after in vitro stimulation (not recorded which). The receptors stem from a human donor in good health (CMV status not recorded). Some clones in this sample may be carry-over from other donors' samples.

The chain has TRBV12-3 or TRBV12-4 and TRBJ2-3; D is ambiguous. The CDR3 has 13 residues. V was pared by 5 bases and J by 2 bases, with 8 bases between. CDR3 protein: CASSPHYTDTQYF. In DNA, the CDR3 is TGTGCCAGCAGTCCTCACTACACAGATACGCAGTATTTT.

The DNA for the CDR3 is TGCAGCGTAGTAAGGAGCCAAGAGACCCAGTACTTC. Its protein is CSVVRSQETQYF. The chain links TRBV29-1 to TRBJ2-5; D remains unclear. This CDR3 has 12 residues. The V and J ends lost 6 bases and 1 base respectively, with 9 bases between them. The germline V gene has CDR1 SQVTM and CDR2 ANQGSEA.

CDR3 in amino acids: CASSSLEGSETQYF. DNA for the CDR3: TGTGCCAGCAGCTCACTAGAAGGGTCAGAGACCCAGTACTTC. The chain carries TRBV28 and TRBJ2-5; a possible D gene is TRBD2 (5 bases). CDR3 length: 14 residues. From germline, CDR1 is MDHEN and CDR2 SYDVKM. Trimming removed 6 bases at V and 4 bases at J, with 15 bases between.

This clonotype was counted a few times. V gene TRBV7-2 combines with J gene TRBJ2-2; possibly TRBD1 or TRBD2 for D (5 bases each). Per the germline V gene, CDR1 is SGHTA and CDR2 is FQGNSA. Deletions cut 6 bases from V and 8 bases from J, with 19 bases between. This CDR3 comprises 15 residues. Written as DNA, the CDR3 is TGTGCCAGCAGTTCCGGGACGCTCCTTTTAGGGGAGCTGTTTTTT. It is translated as CASSSGTLLLGELFF.

This clonotype was observed once. The gene calls are TRBV20-1 and TRBJ2-1; TRBD2 agrees at 8 bases. Germline V gives CDR1 DFQATT, CDR2 SNEGSKA (reference sequence). V shed 0 bases and J 7 bases; nucleotides not matched to a gene: 5. This CDR3 has 14 amino acids. This chain's CDR3 is CSARDRASGNEQFF. CDR3 nucleotides: TGCAGTGCTAGAGATCGGGCTAGCGGGAATGAGCAGTTCTTC.

This clonotype was counted between two and nine times. This chain joins TRBV29-1 and TRBJ1-4; maybe TRBD1 (5 bases). The V gene's germline CDR1 is SQVTM and CDR2 ANQGSEA. The length of the CDR3 is 13 residues. V was trimmed by 4 bases and J by 5 bases, leaving 11 bases between them. The CDR3 DNA reads TGCAGCGTTGGGGGCAGACTGAATGAAAAACTGTTTTTT. Encoded protein: CSVGGRLNEKLFF.

The chain carries TRBV19 and TRBJ2-1, with 7 bases lining up with TRBD1. CDR3 length equals 16 residues. V was pared by 1 base and J by 4 bases, with 7 bases of the junction left unmatched. Germline-derived CDR1 and CDR2 are LNHDA and SQIVND (reference sequence). CDR3 sequence reads: CASSIVTGVWYNEQFF. In DNA form, the CDR3 reads TGTGCCAGTAGTATAGTCACAGGGGTTTGGTACAATGAGCAGTTCTTC.

This clonotype occurred once. The CDR3 DNA is TGTGCCAGCCGCCAGGGAGAGACCCAGTACTTC. Translating gives CASRQGETQYF. The chain is built from TRBV7-2 and TRBJ2-5, with D possibly being TRBD1 (5 bases). Germline-derived CDR1 and CDR2 are SGHTA and FQGNSA. Between the trimmed V and J ends, which lost 8 bases and 4 bases, there was a span of 8 bases. CDR3 length equals 11 residues.

Comment on this clonotype: The junction departs from the called germline gene at one end, perhaps through a read error. The CDR3 nucleotides read TGTGACAGCAGTTTCTCAGAACGAGATACGCAGTATTTT. Its translation: CDSSFSERDTQYF. V is TRBV12-3 or TRBV12-4 and J is TRBJ2-3; D gene uncertain. The CDR3 has 13 residues.

The CDR3 sequence: CASTPFPISSANTGELFF. In DNA form, the CDR3 reads TGTGCCAGCACCCCTTTCCCGATTTCTTCGGCGAACACCGGGGAGCTGTTTTTT. The chain combines TRBV5-5 with TRBJ2-2, with D unclear. The CDR3 is 18 amino acids. The V and J ends lost 6 bases and 0 bases respectively, with 21 bases between them. Germline V gene lookup returns CDR1 SGHKS and CDR2 YYEKEE (reference sequence).